This T cell receptor (beta chain) was captured by sequencing in a study of T cells in women clearing cervical HPV infection (dated by TCRdb to the late 2010s). For the study in its entirety: The cases were about two dozen women with histologically confirmed HPV16-related CIN3 or worse, and 2 of those women had invasive cancers. The controls were about 25 women whose single incident HPV16 infection cleared within 12 months with no development of precancer or cancer. Blood from cases was collected at the visit where the lesion was first found, while blood from controls was collected once the infection could no longer be detected. For cases, a median interval of about 140 days, with an interquartile range of roughly 85 to 220 days, was observed between lesion detection and blood sampling. HLA typing was available for only a few women, so HLA type could not be excluded as a confounder. Nested within Costa Rica's Guanacaste HPV Natural History Study, an exploratory proof-of-principle case-control study compared TCR repertoires across cervical HPV16 outcomes. Cases and controls were matched on age within five years and on year of sample collection. Cases had a median age of approximately 35 years and controls had a median age of approximately 38, with no significant differences in baseline characteristics. In the parent cohort, 10,049 women aged 18 or older were enrolled in Guanacaste, Costa Rica, during about 1992 to 1994 and were followed for roughly 7 years. Quality controls consisted of five blinded duplicates per group, for a total of approximately 60 samples made up of 50 or so participants and about ten replicates. Broader findings and caveats from the paper: T-cell numbers per sample were unknown, so richness differences could reflect varying T-cell content rather than repertoire biology. Across sequencing depths, CIN3+ cases showed significantly higher TCR repertoire richness than controls, but evenness did not differ between the groups. The cross-sectional design could not show whether the associations came before the infection or were a result of it, and neither effector/memory subsets nor HPV-specific T cells were isolated. Cases were distinguished from controls with an estimated AUC of approximately 0.8 by random forest classifiers combining richness and V gene abundances. Cases had lower TRBV6-7 relative abundance than controls (approximately 0.11% versus 0.16%; Bonferroni P = 0.0008).

Of note for this clone: What antigen it recognizes has not been identified. The read ends 3 residues before the CDR3 terminus; that terminus is restored from the germline J gene.

TCR beta CDR3 regions were amplified by multiplex PCR from an average of about 1,300 ng genomic DNA per sample using the immunoSEQ assay. The assay corrected primer bias using a complete synthetic TCR repertoire to establish an amplification baseline. Amplicons were sequenced on the Illumina platform. The original pipeline was this. Error correction of the sequences involved clustering with frequency ratios plus a modified nearest-neighbor algorithm, after which the sequences were analyzed in the immunoSEQ Analyzer using IMGT gene definitions. At each rarefaction depth, TCR richness and evenness were averaged across 20 rarefaction repeats, and samples with fewer sequences than that depth were excluded. V, D and J gene relative abundances were compared between groups with Wilcoxon rank sum tests, applying FDR correction. In the blinded duplicates, the intraclass correlation was nearly 96% for TCR richness and averaged about 80% across more than 65 gene segments. In TCRdb, the immuneACCESS table is reduced to in-frame sequences with V and J assigned. These tables do not hold every clone; where another copy was compared, an unresolved V gene accounts for under half, and the others remain unexplained. V and J calls and clone size come straight from that table; D and trimming were deduced from the DNA. The sample's own table lists 20,000 to 25,000 clones. 4% to 6% of the sample rests with the top ten.

Every participant had a single incident cervical HPV16 infection, and women with prevalent HPV16 infections were excluded. Cervical HPV DNA was detected by MY09/MY11 PCR, and genotyping was performed by dot-blot hybridization. Roughly 16 mL of heparinized blood were centrifuged, and the buffy coat was split into aliquots, frozen at -30 degrees C, and then kept at -80 degrees C. QIAGEN kits were used to extract genomic DNA from the buffy coat specimens. The CDR3, from cysteine to phenylalanine, totals 15 residues. Sequencing covers 36 bases of the CDR3, shown here with the frame starting at base 1. Looking up the germline V gene (reference sequence) yields CDR1 LNHDA and CDR2 SQIVND. V trim: 3 bases; J trim: 4 bases; unmatched bases: 4.

The TCR comes from a woman between 18 and 69 years old with a cervical HPV16 infection that either progressed to CIN3+ or cleared (not recorded which). The sequence links TRBV19 to TRBJ2-1, and TRBD2 matches 9 of the central bases. The sequencing sample was made of blood buffy coat. The CDR3 here reads CASSIQRGAYNEQFF. The part of the CDR3 DNA that was read is TGTGCCAGTAGTATTCAGCGGGGGGCATACAATGAG.